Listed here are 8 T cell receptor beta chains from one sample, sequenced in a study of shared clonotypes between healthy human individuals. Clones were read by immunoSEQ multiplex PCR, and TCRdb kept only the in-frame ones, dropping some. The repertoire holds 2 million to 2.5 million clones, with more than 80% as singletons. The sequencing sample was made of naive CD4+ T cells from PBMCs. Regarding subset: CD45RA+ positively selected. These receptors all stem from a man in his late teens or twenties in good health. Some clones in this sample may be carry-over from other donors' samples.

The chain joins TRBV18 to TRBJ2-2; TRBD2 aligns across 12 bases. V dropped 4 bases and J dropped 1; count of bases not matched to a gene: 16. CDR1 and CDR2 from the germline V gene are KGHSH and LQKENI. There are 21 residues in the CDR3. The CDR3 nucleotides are TGTGCCAGCTCACTACGCCCAAGGACTAGCGGGACGAGCCAGAACACCGGGGAGCTGTTTTTT. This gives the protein CASSLRPRTSGTSQNTGELFF.

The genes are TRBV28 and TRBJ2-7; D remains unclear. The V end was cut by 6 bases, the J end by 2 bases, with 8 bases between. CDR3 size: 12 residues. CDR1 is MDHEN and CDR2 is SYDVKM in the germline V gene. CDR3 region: CASSKPTYEQYF. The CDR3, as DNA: TGTGCCAGCAGCAAGCCTACCTACGAGCAGTACTTC.

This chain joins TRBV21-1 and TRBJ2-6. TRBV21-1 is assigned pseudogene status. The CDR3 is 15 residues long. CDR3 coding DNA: TGTGCCAGCCCCGGACGGACCTCTGGGGCCAACGTCCTGACTTTC. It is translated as CASPGRTSGANVLTF.

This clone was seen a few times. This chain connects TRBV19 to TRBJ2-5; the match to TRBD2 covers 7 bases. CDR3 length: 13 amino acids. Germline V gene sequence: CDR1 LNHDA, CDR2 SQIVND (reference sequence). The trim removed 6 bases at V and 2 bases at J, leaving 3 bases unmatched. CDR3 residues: CASSTGGQETQYF. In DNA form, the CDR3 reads TGTGCCAGTAGCACCGGGGGGCAAGAGACCCAGTACTTC.

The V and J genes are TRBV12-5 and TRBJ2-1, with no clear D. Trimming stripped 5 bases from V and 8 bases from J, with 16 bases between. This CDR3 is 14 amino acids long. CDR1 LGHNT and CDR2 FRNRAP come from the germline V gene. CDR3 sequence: CASGSTIHGDEQFF. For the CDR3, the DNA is TGTGCTAGTGGTAGCACGATCCATGGGGATGAGCAGTTCTTC.

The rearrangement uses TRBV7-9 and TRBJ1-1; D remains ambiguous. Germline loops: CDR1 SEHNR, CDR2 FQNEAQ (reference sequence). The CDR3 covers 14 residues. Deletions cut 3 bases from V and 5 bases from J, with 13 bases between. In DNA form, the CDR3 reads TGTGCCAGCAGCTTTGTCCCACCGAATACTGAAGCTTTCTTT. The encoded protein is CASSFVPPNTEAFF.

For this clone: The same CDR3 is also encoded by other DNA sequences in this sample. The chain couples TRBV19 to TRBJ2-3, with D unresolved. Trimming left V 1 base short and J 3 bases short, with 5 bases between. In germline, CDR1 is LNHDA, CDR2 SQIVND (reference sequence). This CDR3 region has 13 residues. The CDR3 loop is CASSIARTDTQYF. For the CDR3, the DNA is TGTGCCAGTAGTATAGCTAGAACAGATACGCAGTATTTT.

This CDR3 is CASSFRPYGYTF. CDR3 sequence (DNA): TGTGCCAGCAGCTTTCGCCCCTATGGCTACACCTTC. This sequence joins TRBV5-8 and TRBJ1-2; D not certain. V dropped 2 bases and J dropped 4 bases, with 6 bases sitting between them. The CDR3 has 12 residues. Germline V gene lookup returns CDR1 SGHTS and CDR2 YDEGEE.